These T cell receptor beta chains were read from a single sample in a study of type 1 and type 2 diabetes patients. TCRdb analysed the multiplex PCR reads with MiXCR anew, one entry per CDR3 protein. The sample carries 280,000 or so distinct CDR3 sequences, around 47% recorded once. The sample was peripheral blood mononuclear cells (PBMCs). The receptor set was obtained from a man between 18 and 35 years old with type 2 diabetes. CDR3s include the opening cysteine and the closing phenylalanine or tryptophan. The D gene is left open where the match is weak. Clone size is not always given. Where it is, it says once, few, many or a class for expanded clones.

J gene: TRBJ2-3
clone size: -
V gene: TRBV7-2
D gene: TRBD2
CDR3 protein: CASSAPSGGATTSTDTQYF
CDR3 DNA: TGTGCCAGCAGCGCGCCTAGCGGGGGGGCCACGACTAGCACAGATACGCAGTATTTT

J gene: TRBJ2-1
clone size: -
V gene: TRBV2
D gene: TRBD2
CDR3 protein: CASSDGAGGWQFF
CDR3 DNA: TGTGCCAGCAGTGACGGGGCGGGAGGGTGGCAGTTCTTC

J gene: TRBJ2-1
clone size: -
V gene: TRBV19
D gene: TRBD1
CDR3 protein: CASSQDRAFLYEQFF
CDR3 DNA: TGTGCCAGTAGTCAAGACAGGGCGTTTTTGTATGAGCAGTTCTTC

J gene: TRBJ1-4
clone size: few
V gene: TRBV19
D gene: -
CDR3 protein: CASKVRGIGEKLFF
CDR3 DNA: TGTGCCAGTAAGGTTCGGGGAATTGGCGAAAAACTGTTTTTT

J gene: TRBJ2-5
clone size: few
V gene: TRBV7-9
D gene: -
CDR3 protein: CASSPPVMVWANETQYF
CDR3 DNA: TGTGCCAGCAGCCCCCCGGTGATGGTATGGGCGAACGAGACCCAGTACTTC

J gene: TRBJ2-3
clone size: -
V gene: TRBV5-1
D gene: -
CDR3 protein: CASSPGGTDTQYF
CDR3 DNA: TGCGCCAGCAGCCCAGGAGGCACAGATACGCAGTATTTT

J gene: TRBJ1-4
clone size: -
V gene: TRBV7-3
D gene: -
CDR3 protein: CASSESSGSEKLFF
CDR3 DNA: TGTGCCAGCAGTGAATCCTCCGGTTCTGAAAAACTGTTTTTT

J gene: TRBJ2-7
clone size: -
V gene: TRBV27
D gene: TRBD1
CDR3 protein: CASSPEGQGTLVEQYF
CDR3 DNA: TGTGCCAGCAGCCCTGAGGGACAGGGGACTCTTGTGGAGCAGTACTTC

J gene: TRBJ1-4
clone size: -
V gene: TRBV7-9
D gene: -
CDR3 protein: CASSQDFSREKLFF
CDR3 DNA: TGTGCCAGCAGCCAGGACTTTTCTAGGGAAAAACTGTTTTTT

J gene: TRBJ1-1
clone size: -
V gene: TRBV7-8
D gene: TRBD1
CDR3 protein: CASSLTGQGSAEAFF
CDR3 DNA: TGTGCCAGCAGCCTGACGGGACAGGGGAGCGCTGAAGCTTTCTTT

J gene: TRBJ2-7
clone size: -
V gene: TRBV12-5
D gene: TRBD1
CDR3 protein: CASGLDRTGGCEQYF
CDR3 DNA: TGTGCTAGTGGTTTGGATCGGACAGGGGGCTGCGAGCAGTACTTC

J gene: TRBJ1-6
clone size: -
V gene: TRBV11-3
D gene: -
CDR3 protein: CASYLAGGRDSPLHF
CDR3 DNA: TGTGCCAGTTATCTCGCCGGAGGCAGGGATTCACCCCTCCACTTT

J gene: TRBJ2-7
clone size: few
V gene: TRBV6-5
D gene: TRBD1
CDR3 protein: CASRAGTGGTYEQYF
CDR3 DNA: TGCGCCAGCAGGGCCGGGACAGGTGGGACCTACGAGCAGTACTTC

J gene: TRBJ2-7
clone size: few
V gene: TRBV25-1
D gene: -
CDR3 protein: CASSESAEGYEQYF
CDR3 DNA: TGTGCCAGCAGTGAATCGGCGGAGGGCTACGAGCAGTACTTC

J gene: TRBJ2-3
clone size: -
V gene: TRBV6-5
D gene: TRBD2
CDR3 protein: CTSSPRGSSTDTQYF
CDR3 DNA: TGTACCAGCAGTCCCCGCGGGAGTAGCACAGATACGCAGTATTTT

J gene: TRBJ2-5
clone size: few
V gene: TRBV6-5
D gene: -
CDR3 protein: CASSYSIFGSGETQYF
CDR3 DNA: TGTGCCAGCAGTTACTCGATTTTTGGCTCGGGAGAGACCCAGTACTTC

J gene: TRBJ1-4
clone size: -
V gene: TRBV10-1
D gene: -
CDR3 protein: CASSEQRGPRGKLFF
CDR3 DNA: TGCGCCAGCAGTGAACAACGTGGGCCACGCGGAAAACTGTTTTTT

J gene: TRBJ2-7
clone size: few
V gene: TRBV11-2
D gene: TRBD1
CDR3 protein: CASSLEQGVAYKQYF
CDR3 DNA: TGTGCCAGCAGCTTAGAACAGGGGGTGGCCTACAAGCAGTACTTC

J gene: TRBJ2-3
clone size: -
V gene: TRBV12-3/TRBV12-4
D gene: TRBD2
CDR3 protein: CASSPPAGGFTDTQYF
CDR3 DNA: TGTGCCAGCAGTCCTCCAGCGGGGGGGTTCACAGATACGCAGTATTTT

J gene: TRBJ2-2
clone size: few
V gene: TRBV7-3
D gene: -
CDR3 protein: CASSLRGSGELFF
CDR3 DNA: TGTGCCAGCAGCTTAAGAGGGTCGGGGGAGCTGTTTTTT

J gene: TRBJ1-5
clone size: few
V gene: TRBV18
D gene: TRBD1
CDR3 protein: CASSLGTGWNQPQHF
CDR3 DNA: TGTGCCAGCTCACTAGGGACAGGCTGGAATCAGCCCCAGCATTTT

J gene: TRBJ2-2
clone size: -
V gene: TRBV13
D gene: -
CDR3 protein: CASSSLSRASKRTGELFF
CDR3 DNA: TGTGCCAGCAGCTCCCTGTCCAGAGCCTCCAAACGGACCGGGGAGCTGTTTTTT

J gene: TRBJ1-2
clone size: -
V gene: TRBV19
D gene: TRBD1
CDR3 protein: CASSKETGDGYTF
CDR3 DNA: TGTGCCAGTAGTAAGGAGACAGGGGATGGCTACACCTTC

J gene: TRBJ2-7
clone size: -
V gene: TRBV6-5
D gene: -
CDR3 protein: CASHVGYEQYF
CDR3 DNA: TGTGCCAGCCACGTCGGCTACGAGCAGTACTTC